Below, 30 T cell receptor beta chains from the same sample are listed, as sequenced in a study of shared clonotypes between healthy human individuals. Data came from immunoSEQ multiplex PCR; TCRdb stores just in-frame clones and leaves some out. The data contain about 490,000 clones, around 78% of them singletons. Sequenced: PBMCs. The receptors come from a woman in her thirties or forties in good health. Some clones in this sample may be carry-over from other donors' samples.

This clone has a handful of counts. This chain links TRBV29-1 with TRBJ2-1; 8 bases fit TRBD2. Germline V gene data show CDR1 as SQVTM and CDR2 as ANQGSEA. CDR3 length: 11 amino acids. DNA for the CDR3: TGCAGTGCGGGAGGTATAAATGAGCAGTTCTTC. Translated: CSAGGINEQFF.

This chain links TRBV7-2 with TRBJ1-1; 8 bases match TRBD1. Per the germline V gene, CDR1 is SGHTA and CDR2 is FQGNSA. The V segment lost 4 bases and the J segment 5 bases; nucleotides outside the gene matches: 9. The CDR3 has 15 amino acids. DNA of the CDR3: TGTGCCAGCAGCTCAGGACAGGGTTGGAGAACTGAAGCTTTCTTT. Translation: CASSSGQGWRTEAFF.

The rearrangement links TRBV5-4 to TRBJ2-2, with D possibly TRBD1 on 5 matching bases. Trimming removed 0 bases at V and 0 bases at J, with 6 bases between. Germline CDR1 reads SGHNT; CDR2 reads YYREEE (reference sequence). The CDR3 consists of 15 residues. The CDR3 DNA reads as TGTGCCAGCAGCTTGGGGACATCGAACACCGGGGAGCTGTTTTTT. It specifies CASSLGTSNTGELFF.

The rearrangement links TRBV19 to TRBJ1-5; D possibly corresponds to TRBD1 (6 bases). Germline values: CDR1 LNHDA, CDR2 SQIVND (reference sequence). This CDR3 contains 13 residues. Trimming removed 6 bases from V and 6 bases from J, with 12 bases in between. The CDR3 spells CASSNQGSQPQHF. CDR3 nucleotides: TGTGCCAGTAGCAACCAGGGGAGTCAGCCCCAGCATTTT.

Comments on this clone: A much larger clone sits a single nucleotide away, making a read error possible. Other DNA sequences in this sample translate to the same CDR3. The J gene is TRBJ1-6, the V gene TRBV25-1; D may be TRBD1 (5 bases). The CDR3 runs 12 residues. Germline CDR1 is MGHDK and CDR2 is SYGVNS. The CDR3 reads CASRDIDSPLHF. DNA of the CDR3: TGTGCCAGCAGGGACATAGATTCACCCCTCCACTTC.

The V and J genes are TRBV6-5 and TRBJ2-3; no definite D call. V was cut by 4 bases and J by 4 bases, with 6 bases left in between. This CDR3 has 12 amino acids. Germline loops: CDR1 MNHEY, CDR2 SVGAGI. The CDR3: CASSLGADTQYF. Written as DNA, the CDR3 is TGTGCCAGCAGTTTGGGTGCAGATACGCAGTATTTT.

This chain uses TRBV11-3 with TRBJ1-1; D unresolved. Germline CDR1 SGHNT, CDR2 YENEEA. Trimming removed 3 bases at V and 0 bases at J, with 8 bases between. This CDR3 is 14 amino acids long. The CDR3 DNA reads as TGTGCCAGCAGCTTTTCCGGGATGAACACTGAAGCTTTCTTT. Its protein product is CASSFSGMNTEAFF. Variable domain in full (rest from reference TRBV11-3 and TRBJ1-1): EAGVVQSPRYKIIEKKQPVAFWCNPISGHNTLYWYLQNLGQGPELLIRYENEEAVDDSQLPKDRFSAERLKGVDSTLKIQPAELGDSAVYLCASSFSGMNTEAFFGQGTRLTVV.

This clone was picked up a small number of times. This chain joins TRBV4-1 and TRBJ1-1; 11 nucleotides line up with TRBD1. This CDR3 contains 17 residues. V was clipped by 5 bases and J by 5 bases; unmatched bases: 13. Germline V gene sequence: CDR1 MGHRA, CDR2 YSYEKL. The DNA for the CDR3 is TGCGCCAGCAGCACCCGGACAGGGGGCAATTCGGGTACTGAAGCTTTCTTT. Encoded protein: CASSTRTGGNSGTEAFF.

The chain joins TRBV28 to TRBJ2-7, with D perhaps TRBD2 (6 bases). Germline-derived CDR1 and CDR2 are MDHEN and SYDVKM. Deletions cut 3 bases from V and 0 bases from J, with 18 bases between. CDR3 length: 17 amino acids. The CDR3 region is CASSFPLNGLSSYEQYF. The CDR3 DNA follows: TGTGCCAGCAGTTTCCCTTTGAACGGACTAAGCTCCTACGAGCAGTACTTC.

The J gene is TRBJ2-3, the V gene TRBV6-6, with D possibly being TRBD2 (5 bases). Germline CDR1 is MNHNY and CDR2 is SVGAGI (reference sequence). The CDR3 has 15 residues. Deletions cut 2 bases from V and 1 base from J, with 10 bases between. CDR3 DNA sequence: TGTGCCAGCAGTTACGACGAGCGGCGCACAGATACGCAGTATTTT. This gives the protein CASSYDERRTDTQYF.

The V and J genes are TRBV14 and TRBJ2-7, with D tentatively TRBD2 (6 bases). The germline V gene encodes CDR1 SGHDN and CDR2 FVKESK. V lost 4 bases to trimming and J lost 3 bases, with 16 bases between them. The CDR3 length is 15 residues. The CDR3 loop reads CASSRGVLAFYEQYF. As DNA, the CDR3 is TGTGCCAGCAGCCGAGGGGTGCTAGCGTTCTACGAGCAGTACTTC.

This clone was recorded a few times. An end of the junction does not agree with germline; a read error may underlie this. The J gene is TRBJ2-2, the V gene TRBV7-3; D is possibly TRBD1 or TRBD2 (5 bases each). This CDR3 region has 16 residues. The germline V gene encodes CDR1 SGHTA and CDR2 FQGTGA. This chain's CDR3 is CASSRNPAGNTGELLF. CDR3 in DNA: TGTGCCAGCAGCAGAAACCCGGCAGGGAACACCGGGGAGCTGCTTTTT.

About this clone itself: This is likely an artifact of a read error, given a far larger clone one base away. The chain links TRBV5-1 to TRBJ1-4, with 10 nucleotides matching TRBD1. The CDR3 spans 15 residues. Germline CDR1 reads SGHRS; CDR2 reads YFSETQ. The CDR3 bases are TGCGCCACCAGCAGTGACAGGGGGCGGGATGAAAAACTGTTTTTT. It is translated as CATSSDRGRDEKLFF.

This clone was detected once. The V gene is TRBV10-3, the J gene TRBJ1-3; no clear D. Trimming stripped 3 bases from V and 4 bases from J, with 13 bases between. Germline values: CDR1 ENHRY, CDR2 SYGVKD. This CDR3 comprises 15 residues. This chain's CDR3 is CAISEVPGGGNTIYF. In DNA, the CDR3 is TGTGCCATCAGTGAAGTACCCGGTGGCGGAAACACCATATATTTT.

The rearrangement uses TRBV30 and TRBJ2-7, with D possibly being TRBD1 (6 bases). The germline V gene encodes CDR1 GTSNPN and CDR2 SVGIG (reference sequence). CDR3 length: 13 residues. V was trimmed by 3 bases and J by 1 base, leaving 10 bases between them. CDR3 in amino acids: CAWSGQMSYEQYF. CDR3 in DNA: TGTGCCTGGAGCGGACAGATGTCCTACGAGCAGTACTTC.

The CDR3 loop reads CASSRTGFGYTF. The CDR3 nucleotides are TGTGCCAGCAGCCGGACAGGGTTTGGCTACACCTTC. The gene calls are TRBV7-9 and TRBJ1-2; 8 nucleotides align to TRBD1. Trimming took 5 bases from V and 7 from J; bases not matched to a gene: 3. Germline V gene sequence: CDR1 SEHNR, CDR2 FQNEAQ (reference sequence). The CDR3 is 12 amino acids.

This clone came up a few times. The chain couples TRBV2 to TRBJ1-5; weak D call: TRBD1 (5 bases). The CDR3 consists of 19 residues. Germline-derived CDR1 and CDR2 are SNHLY and FYNNEI. Deletions cut 6 bases from V and 0 bases from J, with 24 bases between. The CDR3 region has the DNA TGTGCCAGCAGGCCCGGGACTTCCTCTGTGACCGATAGCAATCAGCCCCAGCATTTT. This sequence encodes CASRPGTSSVTDSNQPQHF. Looking up the rest from reference TRBV2 and TRBJ1-5 gives the full variable domain: EPEVTQTPSHQVTQMGQEVILRCVPISNHLYFYWYRQILGQKVEFLVSFYNNEISEKSEIFDDQFSVERPDGSNFTLKIRSTKLEDSAMYFCASRPGTSSVTDSNQPQHFGDGTRLSIL.

The chain recombines TRBV7-9 with TRBJ2-1; D assignment may be TRBD1 or TRBD2 (5 bases each). Per germline, CDR1 SEHNR and CDR2 FQNEAQ (reference sequence). This CDR3 has 13 amino acids. Trimming took 3 bases from V and 9 from J, leaving 12 bases between them. CDR3 in DNA: TGTGCCAGCAGCTTCGGGGCAGTGGGTGAGCAGTTCTTC. It is translated as CASSFGAVGEQFF.

This chain joins TRBV19 and TRBJ1-1; D ambiguous. The V gene lost 6 bases and the J gene lost 3 bases, with 14 bases spanning the gap. Germline V lookup: CDR1 LNHDA, CDR2 SQIVND (reference sequence). This CDR3 spans 14 amino acids. DNA for the CDR3: TGTGCCAGTAGCCGGCTCGAAGGTTACACTGAAGCTTTCTTT. Its translation: CASSRLEGYTEAFF.

The chain carries TRBV7-8 and TRBJ1-3; D is unresolved. The germline CDR1 and CDR2 sequences are SGHVS and FQNEAQ. The CDR3 covers 16 residues. Trimming removed 0 bases at V and 0 bases at J, with 9 bases between. CDR3 in DNA: TGTGCCAGCAGCTTAGCCGGACGGAACTCTGGAAACACCATATATTTT. This codes for CASSLAGRNSGNTIYF. Complete variable domain (other parts from reference TRBV7-8 and TRBJ1-3): GAGVSQSPRYKVAKRGQDVALRCDPISGHVSLFWYQQALGQGPEFLTYFQNEAQLDKSGLPSDRFFAERPEGSVSTLKIQRTQQEDSAVYLCASSLAGRNSGNTIYFGEGSWLTVV.

To note about this clone: At one of its ends the junction is not consistent with the germline gene, which may arise from a read error. J is TRBJ2-5 and V is TRBV7-7; the match to TRBD1 covers 12 bases. The CDR3 has 16 amino acids. Germline CDR1 is SSHAT and CDR2 is FNYEAQ (reference sequence). This chain's CDR3 is CASSSRKGQGAETQYF. In nucleotides, the CDR3 is TGTGCTAGCAGCTCAAGAAAGGGACAGGGGGCTGAGACCCAGTACTTC.

The chain links TRBV4-2 to TRBJ1-5; D is ambiguous. The germline CDR1 and CDR2 sequences are LGHNA and YNFKEQ. The CDR3 loop spans 13 amino acids. Between the trimmed V and J ends, which lost 1 base and 4 bases, there was a span of 5 bases. CDR3 nucleotide sequence: TGTGCCAGCAGCCAAGGACGGAATCAGCCCCAGCATTTT. It codes for CASSQGRNQPQHF.

The J gene is TRBJ1-2, the V gene TRBV18; D is undetermined. V lost 2 bases, J lost 1 base, and 8 bases lay in between. CDR3 length: 14 residues. Germline V gene sequence: CDR1 KGHSH, CDR2 LQKENI. The CDR3, as DNA: TGTGCCAGCTCACCAGGTGGCCTTAACTATGGCTACACCTTC. Translation gives CASSPGGLNYGYTF.

The sample holds a few counts of this clone. V and J are TRBV30 and TRBJ1-1; D is possibly TRBD1 (5 bases). V was shortened by 4 bases and J by 0 bases, with 12 bases between the two germline ends. The CDR3 runs to 14 residues. Germline CDR1 is GTSNPN and CDR2 is SVGIG (reference sequence). The CDR3 DNA follows: TGTGCCTGGACTCCACAGGTCATGAACACTGAAGCTTTCTTT. Its translation: CAWTPQVMNTEAFF.

The CDR3 sequence is CASSRYSGTPNYGYTF. The CDR3 coding sequence is TGTGCCAGCAGCCGGTATTCAGGGACACCCAACTATGGCTACACCTTC. The chain combines TRBV13 with TRBJ1-2, with D perhaps TRBD1 (6 bases). CDR1 is PRHDT and CDR2 is FYEKMQ in the germline V gene (reference sequence). The CDR3 has 16 amino acids. V was clipped by 5 bases and J by 2 bases, with 18 bases between them.

V gene TRBV4-3 combines with J gene TRBJ2-2; D possibly corresponds to TRBD2 (5 bases). V shed 0 bases and J shed 5 bases, with 7 bases lying between them. CDR1 is LGHNA and CDR2 is YSLEER in the germline V gene. This CDR3 spans 14 amino acids. In DNA form, the CDR3 reads TGCGCCAGCAGCCAAGACCCGGGGACCGGGGAGCTGTTTTTT. Its protein product is CASSQDPGTGELFF.

The chain carries TRBV28 and TRBJ1-3, with D maybe TRBD1 (6 bases). Trimming cost V 6 bases and J 3 bases, with 12 bases left between them. Germline loops: CDR1 MDHEN, CDR2 SYDVKM. CDR3 length: 14 amino acids. CDR3 nucleotide sequence: TGTGCCAGCAGACTCACAGGGAATGGAAACACCATATATTTT. It codes for CASRLTGNGNTIYF.

This chain connects TRBV29-1 to TRBJ2-1; D uncertain. Germline loops: CDR1 SQVTM, CDR2 ANQGSEA. Trimming took 1 base from V and 10 from J, leaving 8 bases between them. This CDR3 comprises 11 residues. The CDR3 loop is CSVEVGNEQFF. CDR3 DNA sequence: TGCAGCGTTGAAGTGGGAAACGAGCAGTTCTTC.

The chain couples TRBV7-9 to TRBJ1-3; 8 nucleotides line up with TRBD1. The trim removed 5 bases at V and 1 base at J, leaving 4 bases unmatched. CDR1 is SEHNR, CDR2 FQNEAQ, per germline (reference sequence). The CDR3 length is 15 residues. The CDR3: CASSRTGFSGNTIYF. The CDR3, as DNA: TGTGCCAGCAGCAGGACAGGGTTTTCTGGAAACACCATATATTTT.

This chain links TRBV11-2 with TRBJ1-1; the D gene is possibly TRBD1 (6 bases). Trimming took 1 base from V and 11 from J, leaving 11 bases between them. CDR3 size: 12 residues. The germline V gene has CDR1 SGHAT and CDR2 FQNNGV. This CDR3 reads CASSLGGLGAFF. In nucleotides, the CDR3 is TGTGCCAGCAGCTTAGGGGGGCTTGGGGCTTTCTTT.